This T cell receptor (beta chain) was profiled in a study of cytomegalovirus exposure and HLA in healthy donors. General study findings and limits: HLA allele associations emerged for about 16,000 TCR beta sequences in a later analysis, at 0.05 false discovery rate. Because they were indistinguishable, some V segments, including TRBV6-2 and TRBV6-3, were excluded. Trimming of TCR beta V- and J-genes showed a link, identified in a later analysis, to a missense DCLRE1C variant.

About this clone: Antigen: not known.

The PCR made use of 60 Vbeta and 13 Jbeta primers. Data came from immunoSEQ multiplex PCR; TCRdb stores just in-frame clones and leaves some out. This sample carries about 160,000 clones, roughly 77% of them seen once, and the ten largest clones take 4.7%. Per germline, CDR1 SGHKS and CDR2 YYEKEE (reference sequence). The CDR3 contains 14 residues. Deletions cut 1 base from V and 7 bases from J, with 12 bases between. This receptor was taken from a man younger than 30 in good health and CMV-seropositive. Sample: PBMCs. V and J are TRBV5-5 and TRBJ1-5; weak D call: TRBD1 (6 bases). CDR3 residues: CASSLYIRGQPQHF. CDR3 bases: TGTGCCAGCAGCTTGTATATCAGGGGCCAGCCCCAGCATTTT.